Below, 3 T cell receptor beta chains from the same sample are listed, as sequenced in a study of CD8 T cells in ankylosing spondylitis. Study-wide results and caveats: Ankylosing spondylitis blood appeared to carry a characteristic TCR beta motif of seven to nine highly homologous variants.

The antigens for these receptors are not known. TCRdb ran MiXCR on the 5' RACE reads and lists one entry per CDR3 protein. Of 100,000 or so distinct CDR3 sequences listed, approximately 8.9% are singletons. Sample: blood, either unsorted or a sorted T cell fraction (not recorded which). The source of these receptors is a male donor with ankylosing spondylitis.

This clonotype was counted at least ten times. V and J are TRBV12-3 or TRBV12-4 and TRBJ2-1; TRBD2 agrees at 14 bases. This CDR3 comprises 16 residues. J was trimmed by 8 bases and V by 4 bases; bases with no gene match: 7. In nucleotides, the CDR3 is TGTGCCAGCAGTTCGCGACTAGCGGGAGGGCCCCATGAGCAGTTCTTC. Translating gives CASSSRLAGGPHEQFF.

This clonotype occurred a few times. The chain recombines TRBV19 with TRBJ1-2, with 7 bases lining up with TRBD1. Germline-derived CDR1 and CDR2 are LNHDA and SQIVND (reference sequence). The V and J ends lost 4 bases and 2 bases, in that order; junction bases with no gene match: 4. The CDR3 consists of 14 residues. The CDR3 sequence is CASSTDRENYGYTF. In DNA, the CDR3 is TGTGCCAGTAGTACAGACAGGGAGAACTATGGCTACACCTTC.

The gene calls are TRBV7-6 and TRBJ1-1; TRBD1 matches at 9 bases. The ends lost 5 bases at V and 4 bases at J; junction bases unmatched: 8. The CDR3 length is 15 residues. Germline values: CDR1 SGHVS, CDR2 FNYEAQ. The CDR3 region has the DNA TGTGCCAGCAGCCCCGGACAGGGGTGGGGCACTGAAGCTTTCTTT. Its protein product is CASSPGQGWGTEAFF.